This passage covers 18 T cell receptor beta chains from one sample sequenced in a study of T cells in Graves' hyperthyroidism and ophthalmopathy. There were TCR beta CDR3 regions amplified from RNA transcripts. Researchers ran a first-round RT-PCR on the TCR CDR3 using the HTBI primer set. Via MiXCR, TCRdb re-called the multiplex PCR reads, giving one row per CDR3 protein. The profile shows some 770,000 distinct CDR3 sequences, approximately 16% of them singletons. The sequencing input was blood. Every receptor here comes from a man younger than 35 with Graves' hyperthyroidism.

This clonotype was seen only a few times. The V gene is TRBV20-1, the J gene TRBJ2-4; D possibly uses TRBD1 or TRBD2 (6 bases each). The CDR3 extends over 15 amino acids. Trimming removed 4 bases at V and 0 bases at J, with 13 bases between. Germline V gene lookup returns CDR1 DFQATT and CDR2 SNEGSKA (reference sequence). The CDR3 protein is CSAKEGGPAKNIQYF. CDR3 in DNA: TGCAGTGCTAAAGAGGGGGGCCCAGCCAAAAACATTCAGTACTTC.

This clonotype was seen many times. This CDR3 is CASSLTGQGLYGYTF. The CDR3 DNA sequence: TGTGCCAGCAGTTTAACCGGACAGGGCCTCTATGGCTACACCTTC. This chain uses TRBV12-3 or TRBV12-4 with TRBJ1-2; the match to TRBD1 covers 8 bases. This CDR3 spans 15 amino acids. The trim removed 2 bases at V and 4 bases at J, leaving 6 bases unmatched.

This clonotype appeared a few times. V is TRBV7-9 and J is TRBJ1-1; 11 nucleotides agree with TRBD1. Germline-derived CDR1 and CDR2 are SEHNR and FQNEAQ (reference sequence). With V trimmed by 4 bases and J by 5 bases, 6 bases remained unmatched. The CDR3 is made up of 15 amino acids. The CDR3 region has the DNA TGTGCCAGCAGCTCCCGGGACAGGGGGAGAACTGAAGCTTTCTTT. This translates into CASSSRDRGRTEAFF.

Only a few counts were recorded for this clonotype. The chain employs TRBV6-5 and TRBJ1-4, with a possible D match to TRBD1 (5 bases). With 2 bases removed from V and 7 bases from J, the gap between germline ends came to 20 bases. Germline V gives CDR1 MNHEY, CDR2 SVGAGI. The CDR3 runs to 17 residues. CDR3 protein: CASSYPPLGARGEKLFF. The CDR3 DNA follows: TGTGCCAGCAGTTACCCCCCCCTAGGGGCGCGGGGTGAAAAACTGTTTTTT.

This clonotype was counted ten times or more. V is TRBV11-3 and J is TRBJ1-1, with D perhaps matching TRBD1 (5 bases). V gave up 2 bases and J gave up 1 base, with 8 bases separating them. The CDR3 covers 14 residues. Germline values: CDR1 SGHNT, CDR2 YENEEA. CDR3 sequence (DNA): TGTGCCAGCAGCTTACGGGGGAGGAACACTGAAGCTTTCTTT. Residues: CASSLRGRNTEAFF.

The V and J genes are TRBV5-4 and TRBJ2-2; D may match TRBD1 or TRBD2 (5 bases each). V shed 0 bases and J shed 6 bases, with 6 bases lying between them. This CDR3 region has 13 residues. Germline loops: CDR1 SGHNT, CDR2 YYREEE (reference sequence). The chain's CDR3 is CASSLGDAGELFF. CDR3 sequence (DNA): TGTGCCAGCAGCTTGGGGGACGCCGGGGAGCTGTTTTTT.

This clonotype was seen repeatedly, ten times or more. The gene calls are TRBV28 and TRBJ2-1, with TRBD2 identical over 14 bases. J was trimmed by 8 bases and V by 6 bases; bases with no gene match: 9. Per the germline V gene, CDR1 is MDHEN and CDR2 is SYDVKM. This CDR3 is 16 amino acids long. The CDR3 DNA is TGTGCCAGCAGCCCCCTGACTAGCGGGAGGGCCGATGAGCAGTTCTTC. Encoded protein: CASSPLTSGRADEQFF.

The gene calls are TRBV24-1 and TRBJ2-1; 9 bases line up with TRBD2. The germline V gene has CDR1 KGHDR and CDR2 SFDVKD. Unmatched junction bases numbered 3, after V lost 4 bases and J lost 3 bases. This CDR3 is 15 amino acids long. The CDR3 reads CATSDSGRIYNEQFF. The CDR3, as DNA: TGTGCCACCAGTGACAGCGGGAGGATCTACAATGAGCAGTTCTTC.

Ten or more counts support this clonotype. The V call is TRBV28, the J call TRBJ2-3; D ambiguous. V lost 6 bases and J lost 0, with 16 bases in between. The germline CDR1 and CDR2 sequences are MDHEN and SYDVKM. The CDR3 totals 16 residues. CDR3 in amino acids: CASSNLTPTSTDTQYF. CDR3 coding DNA: TGTGCCAGCAGCAACCTTACCCCGACAAGCACAGATACGCAGTATTTT.

The rearrangement links TRBV20-1 to TRBJ2-1, with 10 bases fitting TRBD1. Per the germline V gene, CDR1 is DFQATT and CDR2 is SNEGSKA (reference sequence). The CDR3 loop spans 15 amino acids. After removal of 3 bases from V and 8 bases from J, the junction contained 10 bases not matched to a gene. CDR3: CSARTPGQGIDEQFF. In DNA, the CDR3 is TGCAGTGCTAGGACCCCGGGACAGGGGATCGATGAGCAGTTCTTC.

V usage is TRBV2 and J usage is TRBJ2-7; 13 bases fit TRBD2. CDR1 and CDR2 (germline): SNHLY, FYNNEI. The CDR3 spans 14 residues. V lost 5 bases, J lost 7 bases, and 5 bases stayed unmatched. CDR3 nucleotide sequence: TGTGCCAGCAGTTACGGACTAGCGGGAGTTGAGCAGTACTTC. Translated: CASSYGLAGVEQYF.

There are a few counts of this clonotype. This rearrangement joins TRBV5-1 to TRBJ1-1; no firm D call. Deletions cut 1 base from V and 9 bases from J, with 13 bases between. CDR3 length: 13 amino acids. Germline V lookup: CDR1 SGHRS, CDR2 YFSETQ. CDR3: CASSLFWGSKAFF. As DNA, the CDR3 is TGCGCCAGCAGCTTGTTCTGGGGTAGTAAAGCTTTCTTT.

This clonotype was seen many times. The rearrangement uses TRBV28 and TRBJ1-2, with D possibly matching TRBD1 (5 bases). The CDR3 totals 15 residues. Germline CDR1 and CDR2: MDHEN and SYDVKM. The V end was cut by 5 bases, the J end by 3 bases, with 16 bases between. CDR3 loop: CASSSRGRADYGYTF. CDR3 in DNA: TGTGCCAGCAGTAGCCGGGGGAGGGCGGACTATGGCTACACCTTC.

This clonotype appeared a few times. The chain employs TRBV7-2 and TRBJ2-7, with a tentative D call TRBD1 (5 bases). Trimming cost V 4 bases and J 6 bases, with 10 bases left between them. CDR3 length equals 12 residues. Germline values: CDR1 SGHTA, CDR2 FQGNSA. In nucleotides, the CDR3 is TGTGCCAGCAGCTCCGCAGGGTCCGAGCAGTACTTC. Protein sequence: CASSSAGSEQYF.

This clonotype was recorded a few times. The chain carries TRBV14 and TRBJ1-4; D not resolved. This CDR3 has 14 residues. Trimming took 0 bases from V and 5 from J, leaving 7 bases between them. CDR1 is SGHDN and CDR2 is FVKESK in the germline V gene. CDR3 nucleotides: TGTGCCAGCAGCCAAGATGGTAGAAATGAAAAACTGTTTTTT. Its protein product is CASSQDGRNEKLFF.

This clonotype came up many times. The rearrangement joins TRBV18 to TRBJ1-3; D ambiguous. Germline V gene data show CDR1 as KGHSH and CDR2 as LQKENI. The ends were cut back, 4 bases at V and 0 bases at J, with 10 bases in the middle. The CDR3 is 15 residues long. CDR3 nucleotide sequence: TGTGCCAGCTCACGCCCCGCCAGCTCTGGAAACACCATATATTTT. Its translation is CASSRPASSGNTIYF.

This clonotype came up a few times. Written as DNA, the CDR3 is TGTGCCAGCAGCGTGAGCTGGGGACCGAACACCGGGGAGCTGTTTTTT. Translating gives CASSVSWGPNTGELFF. The chain recombines TRBV9 with TRBJ2-2; possibly TRBD1 or TRBD2 for D (5 bases each). CDR3 length: 16 residues. Germline lookup yields CDR1 SGDLS and CDR2 YYNGEE. Trimming took 2 bases from V and 0 from J, leaving 11 bases between them.

The V and J genes are TRBV19 and TRBJ1-1; D call uncertain. V was trimmed by 4 bases and J by 5 bases, leaving 14 bases between them. The germline V gene encodes CDR1 LNHDA and CDR2 SQIVND (reference sequence). The CDR3 is 14 residues long. Written as DNA, the CDR3 is TGTGCCAGTAGTAGGGCCAGCCAACGGACTGAAGCTTTCTTT. Translated: CASSRASQRTEAFF.